Listed below are T cell receptor beta chains from one sample, sequenced in a study of glioma-infiltrating T cells. TCRdb re-called the multiplex PCR reads through MiXCR, storing one row per CDR3 protein. The sample holds some 99,000 distinct CDR3 sequences, 20% to 30% seen once. Sequencing used glioma tissue, nonneoplastic brain tissue, or PBMCs (not recorded which). Receptors originate from a human donor with low-grade glioma or glioblastoma, undergoing nonglioma brain surgery, or in good health (not recorded which). CDR3s include the opening cysteine and the closing phenylalanine or tryptophan. D genes are given only for firm matches. Clone size is stated in some rows and not others, as once, few, many or a class when expanded.

>many|TRBV27|TRBJ2-4|TRBD2
CASSFVGTSGIAKNIQYF
TGTGCCAGCAGTTTTGTGGGGACTAGCGGGATAGCCAAAAACATTCAGTACTTC
>many|TRBV27|TRBJ1-6|-
CASSLSADHPLHF
TGTGCCAGCAGTTTAAGTGCCGACCACCCCCTCCACTTT
>-|TRBV18|TRBJ2-1|-
CASSPPVLRNEQFF
TGTGCCAGCTCACCACCGGTACTTCGCAATGAGCAGTTCTTC
>-|TRBV6-1|TRBJ1-1|-
CDSSPGWNTGAFF
TGTGACAGCAGTCCCGGCTGGAACACTGGAGCTTTCTTT
>many|TRBV19|TRBJ2-1|TRBD2
CASNKGGGGADEQFF
TGTGCCAGTAACAAAGGAGGCGGGGGGGCCGATGAGCAGTTCTTC
>-|TRBV6-1|TRBJ2-5|TRBD2
CASSPGTSGSWGQETQYF
TGTGCCAGCAGTCCAGGGACTAGCGGGAGTTGGGGCCAAGAGACCCAGTACTTC
>many|TRBV7-9|TRBJ1-2|TRBD1
CASSLAGGQGAQGYTF
TGTGCCAGCAGCTTAGCTGGGGGACAGGGGGCGCAAGGCTACACCTTC
>many|TRBV12-3/TRBV12-4|TRBJ1-1|-
CASRDTRGAFF
TGTGCCAGCAGGGATACTCGGGGGGCTTTCTTT
>-|TRBV10-3|TRBJ2-7|-
CAIKGMIAYEQYF
TGTGCCATCAAAGGGATGATCGCCTACGAGCAGTACTTC
>-|TRBV5-1|TRBJ2-7|TRBD1
CASSLGLTGATYEQYF
TGCGCCAGCAGCTTGGGCCTGACAGGGGCCACCTACGAGCAGTACTTC
>few|TRBV7-2|TRBJ2-7|-
CASSLVTSNYEQYF
TGTGCCAGCAGCTTAGTTACTAGCAATTACGAGCAGTACTTC
>many|TRBV7-2|TRBJ1-2|-
CASSQDGTYGYTF
TGTGCCAGCAGCCAGGACGGGACCTATGGCTACACCTTC
>-|TRBV2|TRBJ2-1|TRBD1
CASLTGRNEQFF
TGTGCCAGCCTGACAGGGCGGAATGAGCAGTTCTTC
>-|TRBV27|TRBJ2-7|TRBD2
CASSRSPGTSGIYEQYF
TGTGCCAGCAGTCGATCCCCGGGGACTAGCGGGATCTACGAGCAGTACTTC
>many|TRBV20-1|TRBJ1-1|-
CSASNTEAFF
TGCAGTGCTTCGAACACTGAAGCTTTCTTT
>many|TRBV4-1|TRBJ1-5|-
CASSRDGRDNQPQHF
TGCGCCAGCAGCCGAGATGGAAGGGACAATCAGCCCCAGCATTTT
>many|TRBV28|TRBJ1-2|-
CASSFREPASSGDYTF
TGTGCCAGCAGCTTCCGAGAACCGGCATCGAGCGGGGACTACACCTTC
>many|TRBV11-3|TRBJ1-1|TRBD1
CASSPGGQGRTEAFF
TGTGCCAGCAGCCCAGGAGGACAGGGAAGGACTGAAGCTTTCTTT
>many|TRBV28|TRBJ1-2|TRBD1
CASSLHRDRNGYTF
TGTGCCAGCAGTTTACACCGGGACAGGAATGGCTACACCTTC
>many|TRBV25-1|TRBJ2-7|-
CASSQGNYEQYF
TGTGCCAGCAGTCAAGGTAACTACGAGCAGTACTTC
>many|TRBV27|TRBJ2-7|-
CASSFGQDLYEQYF
TGTGCCAGCAGTTTCGGCCAGGACCTTTACGAGCAGTACTTC
>-|TRBV6-2/TRBV6-3|TRBJ1-5|-
CASSERGGRFPQPQHF
TGTGCCAGCAGCGAACGGGGGGGGCGATTTCCTCAGCCCCAGCATTTT
>many|TRBV11-2|TRBJ2-3|-
CASSSTRLRDTQYF
TGTGCCAGCAGCTCCACCAGGTTGCGGGATACGCAGTATTTT
>few|TRBV2|TRBJ1-2|TRBD1
CASSSTGSNYGYTF
TGTGCCAGCTCCTCGACAGGGTCGAACTATGGCTACACCTTC
>many|TRBV6-1|TRBJ2-7|TRBD2
CASTPGGGPVSYEQYF
TGTGCCAGCACCCCGGGGGGGGGACCCGTCTCCTACGAGCAGTACTTC
>many|TRBV12-3/TRBV12-4|TRBJ2-1|-
CASSLRAGSVIAANEQFF
TGTGCCAGCAGTTTAAGGGCGGGATCTGTAATAGCCGCCAATGAGCAGTTCTTC
>-|TRBV7-9|TRBJ2-1|TRBD2
CASRVGGVPYNKQFF
TGTGCCAGTAGAGTCGGGGGGGTCCCCTACAATAAGCAGTTCTTC
>many|TRBV2|TRBJ2-1|TRBD1
CASSQDRGGDEQFF
TGTGCCAGCAGTCAGGACAGGGGAGGGGATGAGCAGTTCTTC
>many|TRBV4-3|TRBJ2-1|-
CASSQDPGTTYNEQFF
TGCGCCAGCAGCCAAGATCCCGGGACAACCTACAATGAGCAGTTCTTC
>many|TRBV12-3/TRBV12-4|TRBJ1-2|-
CASSPPPWAIGFGYTF
TGTGCCAGCAGTCCGCCCCCCTGGGCGATAGGATTCGGCTACACCTTC
>many|TRBV6-1|TRBJ2-2|TRBD2
CASSTGTSDTGELFF
TGTGCCAGCAGTACCGGGACTAGTGACACCGGGGAGCTGTTTTTT
>many|TRBV25-1|TRBJ2-7|-
CASSGSQGGGSGYEQYF
TGTGCCAGCAGTGGGTCCCAGGGGGGCGGGTCTGGCTACGAGCAGTACTTC
>many|TRBV20-1|TRBJ2-3|TRBD2
CSARDRVAGFTDTQYF
TGCAGTGCTAGAGATCGGGTAGCGGGGTTCACAGATACGCAGTATTTT
>few|TRBV19|TRBJ2-1|TRBD2
CATRNRGLAGVSSYNEQFF
TGTGCCACCCGGAATCGGGGGCTAGCGGGAGTTTCCTCCTACAATGAGCAGTTCTTC
>-|TRBV6-2/TRBV6-3|TRBJ2-7|-
CASSYSEGGACEQYF
TGTGCCAGCAGTTATTCTGAGGGAGGCGCCTGCGAGCAGTACTTC
>once|TRBV2|TRBJ1-5|-
CASHINQPQHF
TGTGCCAGCCACATTAATCAGCCCCAGCATTTT
>many|TRBV6-1|TRBJ2-1|-
CASSELGREPRNEQFF
TGTGCCAGCAGTGAATTGGGTCGGGAGCCCCGAAATGAGCAGTTCTTC
>many|TRBV7-2|TRBJ1-2|-
CASSVPANYGYTF
TGTGCCAGCAGCGTCCCCGCTAACTATGGCTACACCTTC
>many|TRBV15|TRBJ2-3|-
CATSRDGDTQYF
TGTGCCACCAGCAGAGATGGGGATACGCAGTATTTT
>-|TRBV7-2|TRBJ2-3|-
CASSTRKYQPQYF
TGTGCCAGCAGCACCAGAAAGTATCAGCCCCAGTATTTT
>many|TRBV18|TRBJ1-5|-
CASSPGTSNQPQHF
TGTGCCAGCTCACCCGGGACAAGCAATCAGCCCCAGCATTTT
>-|TRBV20-1|TRBJ1-2|-
CSASRTGNYNYTF
TGCAGTGCTAGCCGGACGGGAAACTATAACTACACCTTC
>few|TRBV11-2|TRBJ1-5|-
CASSLAGGVGNQPQHF
TGTGCCAGCAGCTTAGCGGGAGGAGTTGGCAATCAGCCCCAGCATTTT
>many|TRBV18|TRBJ2-7|TRBD1
CASSPGQGDYEQYF
TGTGCCAGCTCACCGGGACAGGGGGACTACGAGCAGTACTTC
>many|TRBV2|TRBJ2-1|-
CASINSGSYNEQFF
TGTGCCAGCATTAATAGCGGTTCCTACAATGAGCAGTTCTTC
>-|TRBV6-8|TRBJ2-7|-
CAITQVTQVYEQYF
TGTGCCATCACCCAGGTGACACAGGTCTACGAGCAGTACTTC
>-|TRBV5-4|TRBJ2-3|-
CASSLQRASTDTQYF
TGTGCCAGCAGCTTACAACGGGCTAGCACAGATACGCAGTATTTT
>few|TRBV6-2/TRBV6-3|TRBJ2-1|TRBD1
CSSAGGHNEQFF
TGTTCCAGTGCAGGGGGCCACAATGAGCAGTTCTTC
>many|TRBV4-1|TRBJ1-2|-
CASSTEKAGFYGYTF
TGCGCCAGCAGCACCGAGAAAGCCGGGTTCTATGGCTACACCTTC
>-|TRBV29-1|TRBJ1-4|TRBD1
CSVERQGFNEKLFF
TGCAGCGTTGAACGACAGGGCTTTAATGAAAAACTGTTTTTT
>few|TRBV5-1|TRBJ2-5|TRBD2
CASSFPGTTQETQYF
TGCGCCAGCAGCTTCCCCGGGACTACACAAGAGACCCAGTACTTC